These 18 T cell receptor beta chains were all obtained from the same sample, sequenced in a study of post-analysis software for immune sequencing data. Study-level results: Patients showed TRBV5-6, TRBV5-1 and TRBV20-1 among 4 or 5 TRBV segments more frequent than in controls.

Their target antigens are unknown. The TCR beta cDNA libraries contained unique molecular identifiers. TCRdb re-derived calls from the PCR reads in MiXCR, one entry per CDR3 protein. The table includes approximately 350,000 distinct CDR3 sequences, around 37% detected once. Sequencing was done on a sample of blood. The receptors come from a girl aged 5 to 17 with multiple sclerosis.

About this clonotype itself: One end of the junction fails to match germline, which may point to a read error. The CDR3 DNA sequence: TGTGCCTCCAGCAGAGAGGGCGGCCTTATGAACACTGAAGCTTTCTTT. Amino acid sequence: CASSREGGLMNTEAFF. This chain joins TRBV15 and TRBJ1-1; the D is unclear. CDR1 and CDR2 from the germline V gene are LNHNV and YYDKDF (reference sequence). The CDR3 is 16 amino acids.

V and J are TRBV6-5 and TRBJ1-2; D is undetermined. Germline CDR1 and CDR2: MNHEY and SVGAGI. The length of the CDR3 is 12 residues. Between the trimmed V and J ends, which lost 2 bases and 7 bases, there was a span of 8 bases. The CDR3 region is CASSYGAGGYTF. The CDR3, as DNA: TGTGCCAGCAGTTACGGTGCGGGTGGCTACACCTTC.

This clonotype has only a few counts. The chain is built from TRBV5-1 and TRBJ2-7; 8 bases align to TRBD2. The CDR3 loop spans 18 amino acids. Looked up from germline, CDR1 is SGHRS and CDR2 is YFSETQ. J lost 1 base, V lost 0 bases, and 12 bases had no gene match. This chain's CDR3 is CASSLVRGVAGSSYEQYF. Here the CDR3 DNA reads TGCGCCAGCAGCTTGGTCCGAGGGGTAGCGGGGAGTTCCTACGAGCAGTACTTC.

The DNA of the CDR3 is TGTGCCAGCAGTTTATTGGTTGGGGGTCTAGATACGCAGTATTTT. Translating it yields CASSLLVGGLDTQYF. This chain joins TRBV28 and TRBJ2-3, with D perhaps given as TRBD1 or TRBD2 (5 bases each). V lost 1 base to trimming and J lost 5 bases, with 13 bases between them. Germline V gene sequence: CDR1 MDHEN, CDR2 SYDVKM. The CDR3 is 15 residues long.

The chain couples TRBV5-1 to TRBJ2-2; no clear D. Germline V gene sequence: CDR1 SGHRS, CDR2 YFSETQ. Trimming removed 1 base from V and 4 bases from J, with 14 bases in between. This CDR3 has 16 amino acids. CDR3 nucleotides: TGCGCCAGCAGCTTGCAGGCCGGTAGGGCCACCGGGGAGCTGTTTTTT. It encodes CASSLQAGRATGELFF.

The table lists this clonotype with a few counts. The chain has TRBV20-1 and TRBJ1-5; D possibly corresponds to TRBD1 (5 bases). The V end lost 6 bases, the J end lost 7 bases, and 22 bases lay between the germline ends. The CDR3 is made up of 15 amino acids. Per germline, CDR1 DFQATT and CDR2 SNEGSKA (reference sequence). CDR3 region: CSAAGFSSGRQPQHF. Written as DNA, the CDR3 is TGCAGTGCGGCAGGGTTTTCTTCTGGTCGCCAGCCCCAGCATTTT.

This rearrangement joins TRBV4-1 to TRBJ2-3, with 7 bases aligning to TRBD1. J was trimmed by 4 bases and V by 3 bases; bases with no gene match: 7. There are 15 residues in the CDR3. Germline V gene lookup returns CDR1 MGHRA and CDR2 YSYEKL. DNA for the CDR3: TGCGCCAGCAGCCAGGGGGAGACAGGGTCAGATACGCAGTATTTT. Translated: CASSQGETGSDTQYF.

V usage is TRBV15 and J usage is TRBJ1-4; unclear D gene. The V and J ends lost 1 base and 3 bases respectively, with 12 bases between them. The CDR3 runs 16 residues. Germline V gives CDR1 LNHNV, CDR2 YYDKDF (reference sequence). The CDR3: CATSRGAVGANEKLFF. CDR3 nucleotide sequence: TGTGCCACCAGCAGAGGGGCCGTGGGAGCTAATGAAAAACTGTTTTTT. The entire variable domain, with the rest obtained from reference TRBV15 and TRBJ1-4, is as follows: DAMVIQNPRYQVTQFGKPVTLSCSQTLNHNVMYWYQQKSSQAPKLLFHYYDKDFNNEADTPDNFQSRRPNTSFCFLDIRSPGLGDTAMYLCATSRGAVGANEKLFFGSGTQLSVL.

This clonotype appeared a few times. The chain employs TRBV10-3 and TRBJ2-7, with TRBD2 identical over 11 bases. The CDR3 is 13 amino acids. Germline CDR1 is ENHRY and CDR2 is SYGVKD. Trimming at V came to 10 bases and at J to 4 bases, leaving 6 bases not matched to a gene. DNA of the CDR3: TGTGCCACCTTGCTAGCGGGGGGTTACGAGCAGTACTTC. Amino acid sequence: CATLLAGGYEQYF.

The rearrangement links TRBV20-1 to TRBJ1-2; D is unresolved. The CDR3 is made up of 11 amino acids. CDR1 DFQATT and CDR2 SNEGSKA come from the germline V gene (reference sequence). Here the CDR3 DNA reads TGCAGGGCTGCCGCTTGGTATGGCTACACCTTC. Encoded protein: CRAAAWYGYTF.

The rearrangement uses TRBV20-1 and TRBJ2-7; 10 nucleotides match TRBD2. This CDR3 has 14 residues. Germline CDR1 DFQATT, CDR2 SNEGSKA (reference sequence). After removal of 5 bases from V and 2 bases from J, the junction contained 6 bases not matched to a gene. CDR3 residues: CSAASGGETYEQYF. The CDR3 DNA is TGCAGTGCTGCGAGCGGGGGGGAGACCTACGAGCAGTACTTC.

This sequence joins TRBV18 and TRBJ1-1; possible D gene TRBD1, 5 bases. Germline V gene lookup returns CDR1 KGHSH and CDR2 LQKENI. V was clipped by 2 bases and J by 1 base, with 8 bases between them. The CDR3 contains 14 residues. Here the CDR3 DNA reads TGTGCCAGCTCACCAGGGGCAGGGAACACTGAAGCTTTCTTT. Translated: CASSPGAGNTEAFF. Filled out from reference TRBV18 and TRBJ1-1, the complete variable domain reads NAGVMQNPRHLVRRRGQEARLRCSPMKGHSHVYWYRQLPEEGLKFMVYLQKENIIDESGMPKERFSAEFPKEGPSILRIQQVVRGDSAAYFCASSPGAGNTEAFFGQGTRLTVV.

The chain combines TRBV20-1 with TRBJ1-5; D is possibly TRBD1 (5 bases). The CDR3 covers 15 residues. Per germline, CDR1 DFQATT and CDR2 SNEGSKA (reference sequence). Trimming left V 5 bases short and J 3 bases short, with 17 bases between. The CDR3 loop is CSAHQGIGPNQPQHF. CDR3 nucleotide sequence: TGCAGTGCTCACCAGGGAATCGGGCCCAATCAGCCCCAGCATTTT.

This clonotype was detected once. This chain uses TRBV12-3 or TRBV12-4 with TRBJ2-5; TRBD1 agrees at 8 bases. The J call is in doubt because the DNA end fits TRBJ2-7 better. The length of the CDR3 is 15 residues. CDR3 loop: CASSAQGAVWNEQYF. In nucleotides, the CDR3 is TGTGCCAGCAGTGCCCAGGGGGCGGTGTGGAACGAGCAGTACTTC.

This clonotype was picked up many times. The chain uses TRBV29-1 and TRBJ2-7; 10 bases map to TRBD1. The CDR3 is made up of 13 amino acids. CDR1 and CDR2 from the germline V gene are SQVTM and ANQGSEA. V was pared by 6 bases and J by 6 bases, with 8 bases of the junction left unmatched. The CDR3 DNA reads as TGCAGCGTCGCCTCGGGACAGGGGAGCGAGCAGTACTTC. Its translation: CSVASGQGSEQYF.

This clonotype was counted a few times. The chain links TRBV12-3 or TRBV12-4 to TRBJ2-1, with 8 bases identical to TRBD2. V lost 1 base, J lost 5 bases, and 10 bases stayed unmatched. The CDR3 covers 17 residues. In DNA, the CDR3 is TGTGCCAGCAGTTTAGTTTCGGCGAGCGGGGGCCACAATGAGCAGTTCTTC. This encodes CASSLVSASGGHNEQFF.

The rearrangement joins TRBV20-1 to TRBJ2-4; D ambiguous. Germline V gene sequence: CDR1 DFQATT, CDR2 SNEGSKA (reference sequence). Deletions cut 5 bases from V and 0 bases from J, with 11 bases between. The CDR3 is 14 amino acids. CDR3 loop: CSAWVPPAKNIQYF. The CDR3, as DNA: TGCAGTGCTTGGGTACCCCCAGCCAAAAACATTCAGTACTTC.

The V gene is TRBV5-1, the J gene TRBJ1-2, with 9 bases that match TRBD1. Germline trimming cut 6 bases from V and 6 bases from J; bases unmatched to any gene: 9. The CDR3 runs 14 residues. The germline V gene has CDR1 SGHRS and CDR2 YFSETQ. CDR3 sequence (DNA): TGCGCCAGCAACCAACAGGGGGCCTTGGATGGCTACACCTTC. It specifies CASNQQGALDGYTF.